A single sample gave rise to the 32 T cell receptor beta chains below, sequenced in a study of blood T cell repertoires in COVID-19. Here immunoSEQ multiplex PCR was the method, and the copy in TCRdb shows in-frame clones only, minus some. The sample yields over 50,000 clones, about nine tenths seen once. The sequenced sample consisted of peripheral blood. Receptor source: a man aged 50 to 59 with active COVID-19.

The rearrangement links TRBV15 to TRBJ2-5; no clear D. The CDR3 extends over 15 amino acids. The V and J ends lost 0 bases and 3 bases respectively, with 11 bases between them. The germline gives CDR1 LNHNV, CDR2 YYDKDF (reference sequence). The CDR3 loop reads CATSRDKTDEETQYF. The CDR3 DNA sequence: TGTGCCACCAGCAGAGATAAGACTGATGAAGAGACCCAGTACTTC.

The chain has TRBV19 and TRBJ1-1; D uncertain. V was cut by 6 bases and J by 5 bases, with 13 bases left in between. This CDR3 contains 13 residues. The germline gives CDR1 LNHDA, CDR2 SQIVND (reference sequence). In DNA, the CDR3 is TGTGCCAGTAGGAAACCCGACGGGACTGAAGCTTTCTTT. It yields the protein CASRKPDGTEAFF.

The CDR3 nucleotides are TGTGCCAGCAGTTACGGAGGCAGAGTCGACTATGGCTACACCTTC. This codes for CASSYGGRVDYGYTF. The genes are TRBV6-2 or TRBV6-3 and TRBJ1-2; D gene ambiguous. V was pared by 2 bases and J by 3 bases, with 13 bases between. The CDR3 sequence is 15 residues long. Germline V CDR1 and CDR2: MNHEY, SVGEGT.

In nucleotides, the CDR3 is TGCGCCAGCAGTCAATCGGGCACTAGCGGCTGCTCCTACGAGCAGTACTTC. Protein: CASSQSGTSGCSYEQYF. The V call is TRBV23-1, the J call TRBJ2-7, with 8 bases aligning to TRBD2. TRBV23-1 is treated as an ORF (open reading frame) with a function not yet certain. V was clipped by 0 bases and J by 0 bases; unmatched bases: 7. CDR3 length: 17 amino acids.

This clone was picked up a small number of times. The CDR3 loop is CATSTTEVNYGYTF. CDR3 nucleotide sequence: TGTGCCACCAGCACGACAGAGGTTAACTATGGCTACACCTTC. The genes are TRBV24-1 and TRBJ1-2, with a weak D call TRBD1 (5 bases). This CDR3 is built from 14 residues. V lost 7 bases, J lost 1 base, and 12 bases lay in between. Germline values: CDR1 KGHDR, CDR2 SFDVKD.

The rearrangement joins TRBV30 to TRBJ1-5; tentatively, D is TRBD1 (5 bases). The CDR3 length is 13 residues. Germline-derived CDR1 and CDR2 are GTSNPN and SVGIG (reference sequence). The V and J ends lost 0 bases and 3 bases respectively, with 6 bases between them. Here the CDR3 DNA reads TGTGCCTGGAGTGTGGACAACAATCAGCCCCAGCATTTT. This gives the protein CAWSVDNNQPQHF.

The chain has TRBV2 and TRBJ2-7; 9 positions agree with TRBD2. V shed 6 bases, J shed 6 bases, and the junction held 12 bases outside the gene matches. CDR1 and CDR2 (germline): SNHLY, FYNNEI. CDR3 length: 15 residues. In DNA form, the CDR3 reads TGTGCCAGCAGCGCACTAGCGGGCAAGGGTAGCGAGCAGTACTTC. This sequence encodes CASSALAGKGSEQYF.

V gene TRBV4-1 combines with J gene TRBJ2-1; no reliable D call. Trimming pared 0 bases from V and 6 bases from J, leaving 12 bases between. CDR3 length: 15 amino acids. Germline CDR1 MGHRA, CDR2 YSYEKL. CDR3 nucleotide sequence: TGCGCCAGCAGCCAAGATTTATCCCTACCCAATGAGCAGTTCTTC. Encoded protein: CASSQDLSLPNEQFF.

The gene calls are TRBV3-1 (or the pseudogene TRBV3-2) and TRBJ1-5; D remains unclear. The CDR3 is 14 residues long. With 5 bases removed from V and 4 bases from J, the gap between germline ends came to 12 bases. Germline V CDR1 and CDR2: LGHDT, YNNKEL (reference sequence). CDR3: CASSSHSGNQPQHF. Written as DNA, the CDR3 is TGTGCCAGCAGCTCTCACAGTGGAAATCAGCCCCAGCATTTT.

This chain's CDR3 is CSVEEGAGVTNEKLFF. As DNA, the CDR3 is TGCAGCGTTGAAGAGGGGGCGGGGGTGACTAATGAAAAACTGTTTTTT. This chain joins TRBV29-1 and TRBJ1-4; maybe TRBD1 (6 bases). Germline V lookup: CDR1 SQVTM, CDR2 ANQGSEA. Between the trimmed V and J ends, which lost 0 bases and 2 bases, there was a span of 13 bases. This CDR3 comprises 16 residues.

The chain joins TRBV7-2 to TRBJ1-1; weak D call: TRBD1 (5 bases). CDR1 is SGHTA, CDR2 FQGNSA, per germline. The CDR3 totals 14 residues. Deletions cut 5 bases from V and 5 bases from J, with 15 bases between. CDR3 coding DNA: TGTGCCAGCAGCGGCAGGGTGGGGGGGACTGAAGCTTTCTTT. Its protein is CASSGRVGGTEAFF.

The V call is TRBV6-6, the J call TRBJ2-7, with 7 bases matching TRBD1. The J segment lost 6 bases and the V segment lost 4 bases, leaving 3 bases of the junction unmatched. Germline CDR1 MNHNY, CDR2 SVGAGI (reference sequence). CDR3 size: 12 residues. CDR3 residues: CASSSTGTEQYF. The DNA for the CDR3 is TGTGCCAGCAGTTCGACAGGGACCGAGCAGTACTTC.

The chain has TRBV9 and TRBJ2-1; D possibly corresponds to TRBD1 (5 bases). The V end was cut by 4 bases, the J end by 0 bases, with 11 bases between. There are 15 residues in the CDR3. The germline V gene has CDR1 SGDLS and CDR2 YYNGEE. The CDR3 sequence is CASSPQGISYNEQFF. The CDR3, as DNA: TGTGCCAGCAGCCCGCAGGGTATCTCCTACAATGAGCAGTTCTTC.

The rearrangement links TRBV18 to TRBJ2-7; 12 bases align to TRBD1. Germline CDR1 and CDR2: KGHSH and LQKENI. J gave up 4 bases and V 3 bases, and 7 bases lay outside the gene matches. The CDR3 is 16 amino acids. As DNA, the CDR3 is TGTGCCAGCTCACCTCTACCGGGACAGGGGGCGTACGAGCAGTACTTC. It codes for CASSPLPGQGAYEQYF.

This clone has just one count. The sample has other DNA sequences that encode this CDR3 too. The rearrangement joins TRBV9 to TRBJ1-4; 8 bases are a match to TRBD1. Germline-derived CDR1 and CDR2 are SGDLS and YYNGEE. This CDR3 has 17 amino acids. J lost 0 bases, V lost 0 bases, and 4 bases had no gene match. CDR3 in amino acids: CASSVDRGAATNEKLFF. The CDR3 nucleotides read TGTGCCAGCAGCGTAGACAGGGGGGCCGCAACTAATGAAAAACTGTTTTTT.

This clone was detected once. CDR3 in DNA: TGTGCCAGCCTGGAGCGGGGGGCCAACACCGGGGAGCTGTTTTTT. Residues: CASLERGANTGELFF. The chain employs TRBV6-5 and TRBJ2-2, with 9 bases fitting TRBD2. The CDR3 sequence is 15 residues long. Germline loops: CDR1 MNHEY, CDR2 SVGAGI. Unmatched junction bases numbered 6, after V lost 8 bases and J lost 2 bases.

CDR3 sequence reads: CASSMQGQGTLNEQYF. The CDR3 nucleotides read TGTGCCAGTAGTATGCAGGGACAGGGCACCTTGAACGAGCAGTACTTC. The chain uses TRBV19 and TRBJ2-7; 9 bases match TRBD1. The CDR3 extends over 16 amino acids. V gave up 3 bases and J gave up 5 bases; unmatched junction bases: 11. From germline, CDR1 is LNHDA and CDR2 SQIVND (reference sequence).

The gene calls are TRBV19 and TRBJ1-6; D is uncertain. The germline CDR1 and CDR2 sequences are LNHDA and SQIVND (reference sequence). With 1 base removed from V and 4 bases from J, the gap between germline ends came to 11 bases. The CDR3 contains 16 residues. The CDR3 spells CASSIGAEEYNSPLHF. The CDR3 DNA follows: TGTGCCAGTAGTATAGGGGCAGAAGAGTATAATTCACCCCTCCACTTT.

The genes are TRBV28 and TRBJ1-3; no firm D call. The CDR3 covers 15 residues. With 5 bases removed from V and 0 bases from J, the gap between germline ends came to 11 bases. Per the germline V gene, CDR1 is MDHEN and CDR2 is SYDVKM. The CDR3 reads CASSPSVSSGNTIYF. In DNA form, the CDR3 reads TGTGCCAGCAGTCCCTCGGTGAGCTCTGGAAACACCATATATTTT.

This chain links TRBV6-5 with TRBJ1-6; D not resolved. Looked up from germline, CDR1 is MNHEY and CDR2 is SVGAGI. V shed 4 bases and J shed 9 bases, with 16 bases lying between them. The CDR3 loop spans 15 amino acids. The chain's CDR3 is CASSSLGGLTSPLHF. The CDR3 coding sequence is TGTGCCAGCAGTTCTCTCGGAGGACTTACTTCACCCCTCCACTTT.

The chain joins TRBV7-8 to TRBJ1-2, with 8 nucleotides matching TRBD1. The trim removed 2 bases at V and 5 bases at J, leaving 4 bases unmatched. Germline CDR1 reads SGHVS; CDR2 reads FQNEAQ. CDR3 length equals 14 residues. CDR3 loop: CASSLTGTGYGYTF. DNA for the CDR3: TGTGCCAGCAGCTTAACCGGGACAGGATATGGCTACACCTTC.

The V and J genes are TRBV6-5 and TRBJ1-6, with D possibly TRBD1 on 5 matching bases. Trimming took 0 bases from V and 0 from J, leaving 6 bases between them. CDR3 size: 16 residues. Looked up from germline, CDR1 is MNHEY and CDR2 is SVGAGI. CDR3: CASSYSDSSYNSPLHF. The CDR3 bases are TGTGCCAGCAGTTACTCTGACAGCTCCTATAATTCACCCCTCCACTTT.

The chain has TRBV5-1 and TRBJ2-3; 13 bases agree with TRBD2. The J segment lost 3 bases and the V segment lost 2 bases, leaving 9 bases of the junction unmatched. This CDR3 has 18 residues. Germline CDR1 reads SGHRS; CDR2 reads YFSETQ. The CDR3 region has the DNA TGCGCCAGCAGCTTTTACCTACTAGCGGGGGGGCAAACAGATACGCAGTATTTT. Residues: CASSFYLLAGGQTDTQYF.

The gene calls are TRBV7-4 and TRBJ2-5, with D uncertain. Trimming took 0 bases from V and 2 from J, leaving 7 bases between them. The CDR3 spans 14 residues. Germline V gene lookup returns CDR1 SGHVT and CDR2 SQSDAQ. The CDR3 protein is CASSLAGEQETQYF. The CDR3 DNA follows: TGTGCCAGCAGCTTAGCAGGAGAACAAGAGACCCAGTACTTC.

This sequence joins TRBV19 and TRBJ1-6, with no clear D. CDR1 is LNHDA and CDR2 is SQIVND in the germline V gene (reference sequence). There are 15 residues in the CDR3. V lost 3 bases and J lost 5, with 11 bases in between. The CDR3 loop is CASSIGGWNNSPLHF. As DNA, the CDR3 is TGTGCCAGTAGTATTGGCGGGTGGAATAATTCACCCCTCCACTTT.

The chain carries TRBV5-4 and TRBJ1-2, with a weak D call TRBD1 (5 bases). CDR1 and CDR2 (germline): SGHNT, YYREEE (reference sequence). The CDR3 runs 15 residues. V gave up 0 bases and J gave up 2 bases, with 11 bases separating them. For the CDR3, the DNA is TGTGCCAGCAGCTTGGACGGAAACAGGAACTATGGCTACACCTTC. It specifies CASSLDGNRNYGYTF.

This chain uses TRBV5-1 with TRBJ2-7, with D possibly being TRBD1 (5 bases). The CDR3 consists of 12 residues. V lost 3 bases and J lost 3, with 7 bases in between. Germline lookup yields CDR1 SGHRS and CDR2 YFSETQ. The CDR3 sequence: CASSSDSYEQYF. The CDR3, as DNA: TGCGCCAGCAGCTCCGACAGCTACGAGCAGTACTTC.

This clone was detected once. The gene calls are TRBV4-2 and TRBJ2-5; D may be TRBD1 (6 bases). From germline, CDR1 is LGHNA and CDR2 YNFKEQ. V gave up 0 bases and J gave up 7 bases, with 12 bases separating them. The CDR3 covers 14 residues. The CDR3 spells CASSQDRGLATQYF. Here the CDR3 DNA reads TGTGCCAGCAGCCAAGACAGGGGATTGGCGACCCAGTACTTC.

The chain joins TRBV5-1 to TRBJ1-1; maybe TRBD1 (5 bases). Trimming cost V 3 bases and J 1 base, with 13 bases left between them. The CDR3 extends over 15 amino acids. From germline, CDR1 is SGHRS and CDR2 YFSETQ. The CDR3: CASSSTAMPNTEAFF. The CDR3, as DNA: TGCGCCAGCAGCTCGACAGCGATGCCGAACACTGAAGCTTTCTTT.

V gene TRBV19 combines with J gene TRBJ2-1; 10 bases fit TRBD2. Per germline, CDR1 LNHDA and CDR2 SQIVND (reference sequence). The CDR3 has 18 amino acids. With 7 bases clipped from V and 5 bases from J, the junction kept 17 bases outside the gene matches. Written as DNA, the CDR3 is TGTGCCAGTACCCCGAGGGGGTGGACTAGCGGCCTTCACAATGAGCAGTTCTTC. This sequence encodes CASTPRGWTSGLHNEQFF.

The chain uses TRBV24-1 and TRBJ2-3; 9 nucleotides match TRBD2. Germline V gene sequence: CDR1 KGHDR, CDR2 SFDVKD. The CDR3 contains 15 residues. V shed 10 bases and J 2 bases; nucleotides not matched to a gene: 9. DNA for the CDR3: TGTGCCACTAGGGAGCGGGGGGCCTCCACAGATACGCAGTATTTT. As protein: CATRERGASTDTQYF.

The chain has TRBV5-1 and TRBJ2-7; TRBD1 aligns across 7 bases. The CDR3 has 12 residues. The germline CDR1 and CDR2 sequences are SGHRS and YFSETQ. V was clipped by 4 bases and J by 6 bases; unmatched bases: 4. In DNA, the CDR3 is TGCGCCAGCAGCCGGGGACAGTCCGAGCAGTACTTC. Its protein is CASSRGQSEQYF.